The 26 T cell receptor beta chains listed next were all sequenced from one sample in a study of shared clonotypes between healthy human individuals. Using immunoSEQ multiplex PCR, the repertoire was profiled, and TCRdb retains in-frame clones only, with some absent. Of about 2.4 million clones in the sample, over 85% are singletons; the top ten hold 0.11% to 0.15%. The sample was naive CD4+ T cells sorted from blood. Subset noted: CD45RA+ positively selected. The receptors were sampled from a man aged 18 to 29 in good health.

This rearrangement joins TRBV6-5 to TRBJ1-2, with no clear D. Germline V lookup: CDR1 MNHEY, CDR2 SVGAGI. The V end lost 6 bases, the J end lost 8 bases, and 19 bases lay between the germline ends. CDR3 length: 14 residues. The CDR3 reads CASSMAGYTAGYTF. The CDR3 nucleotides are TGTGCCAGCAGCATGGCTGGTTACACGGCGGGCTACACCTTC.

The V and J genes are TRBV6-5 and TRBJ2-7; D not certain. Germline CDR1 is MNHEY and CDR2 is SVGAGI. The CDR3 loop spans 11 amino acids. The V end was cut by 5 bases, the J end by 7 bases, with 9 bases between. CDR3 in amino acids: CASSTPREQYF. CDR3 nucleotides: TGTGCCAGCAGTACGCCTCGGGAGCAGTACTTC.

The chain recombines TRBV21-1 with TRBJ2-1; the table's D gene call, TRBD2, was not cross checked with the DNA. TRBV21-1 represents a pseudogene. CDR3 length: 11 residues. The DNA of the CDR3 is TGTGCCAGCAGCAGATCGCGTGAGCAGTTCTTC. Translating gives CASSRSREQFF.

The chain couples TRBV30 to TRBJ1-3; TRBD1 is a possible D gene (6 bases). Per the germline V gene, CDR1 is GTSNPN and CDR2 is SVGIG (reference sequence). V was pared by 2 bases and J by 1 base, with 12 bases between. CDR3 length: 15 residues. The CDR3, as DNA: TGTGCCTGGAGTTTCGGGGGACAATCTGGAAACACCATATATTTT. Protein product: CAWSFGGQSGNTIYF.

The chain joins TRBV10-3 to TRBJ1-2; D remains ambiguous. The V end lost 10 bases, the J end lost 0 bases, and 12 bases lay between the germline ends. The germline gives CDR1 ENHRY, CDR2 SYGVKD. The CDR3 has 13 residues. The CDR3 here is CASGLTANYGYTF. Written as DNA, the CDR3 is TGTGCCAGCGGACTAACGGCTAACTATGGCTACACCTTC.

The rearrangement joins TRBV7-2 to TRBJ1-6; D may be TRBD1 (6 bases). In germline, CDR1 is SGHTA, CDR2 FQGNSA. Between the trimmed V and J ends, which lost 5 bases and 10 bases, there was a span of 18 bases. The CDR3 runs 15 residues. Here the CDR3 DNA reads TGTGCCAGCAGCCAAGATTGGGGGGGCCTCTCACCCCTCCACTTT. This codes for CASSQDWGGLSPLHF.

The chain links TRBV28 to TRBJ2-5; TRBD2 matches 7 bases. V dropped 6 bases and J dropped 3; count of bases not matched to a gene: 19. Germline loops: CDR1 MDHEN, CDR2 SYDVKM. CDR3 length equals 18 residues. The CDR3 region is CASSSFGLKMGGKETQYF. CDR3 DNA: TGTGCCAGCAGCAGTTTTGGTCTAAAGATGGGGGGGAAAGAGACCCAGTACTTC.

This sequence joins TRBV6-1 and TRBJ2-7; TRBD1 matches 10 bases. V shed 1 base, J shed 9 bases, and the junction held 6 bases outside the gene matches. The CDR3 sequence is 14 residues long. The germline CDR1 and CDR2 sequences are MNHNS and SASEGT. The CDR3 nucleotides are TGTGCCAGCAGTGAAGTTGAGACAGGGGGCCGGCAGTACTTC. Protein product: CASSEVETGGRQYF.

The chain uses TRBV6-1 and TRBJ1-5; TRBD1 is a possible D gene (5 bases). Germline CDR1 and CDR2: MNHNS and SASEGT. CDR3 size: 15 residues. Trimming shortened V by 4 bases and J by 6 bases, and 16 bases separated the two germline ends. The CDR3 nucleotides read TGTGCCAGCAGTGGCCGGGACGGTGGGGTTCAGCCCCAGCATTTT. Its protein product is CASSGRDGGVQPQHF.

V gene TRBV5-4 combines with J gene TRBJ2-2; D gene ambiguous. CDR3 length: 16 amino acids. V lost 0 bases and J 2 bases, leaving 11 bases between the germline ends. Germline CDR1 reads SGHNT; CDR2 reads YYREEE (reference sequence). DNA of the CDR3: TGTGCCAGCAGCTTGGCGATTCGAGGAAACACCGGGGAGCTGTTTTTT. It yields the protein CASSLAIRGNTGELFF.

This clone was seen a few times. The chain couples TRBV18 to TRBJ2-6; D ambiguous. V gave up 0 bases and J gave up 0 bases, with 3 bases separating them. CDR1 and CDR2 (germline): KGHSH, LQKENI. This CDR3 has 15 amino acids. The CDR3 loop reads CASSPPVSGANVLTF. The CDR3 DNA reads TGTGCCAGCTCACCACCGGTCTCTGGGGCCAACGTCCTGACTTTC.

The rearrangement uses TRBV18 and TRBJ1-2; 8 bases align to TRBD1. The ends lost 4 bases at V and 7 bases at J; junction bases unmatched: 5. CDR1 and CDR2 from the germline V gene are KGHSH and LQKENI. The length of the CDR3 is 13 residues. The CDR3 DNA is TGTGCCAGCTCACGAGAGACAGGGGTTGGCTACACCTTC. Translated: CASSRETGVGYTF.

This clone was seen only once. Other nucleotide sequences from this sample produce the same CDR3. This rearrangement joins TRBV9 to TRBJ1-4; D gene ambiguous. Trimming pared 0 bases from V and 0 bases from J, leaving 3 bases between. Germline V gene lookup returns CDR1 SGDLS and CDR2 YYNGEE. There are 14 residues in the CDR3. The CDR3 loop is CASSVAATNEKLFF. The CDR3 DNA reads TGTGCCAGCAGCGTAGCAGCAACTAATGAAAAACTGTTTTTT.

This chain links TRBV11-3 with TRBJ2-5; D may be TRBD1 (6 bases). The J call may not be correct, given that the DNA end is closer to TRBJ2-7. The CDR3 has 15 amino acids. The germline CDR1 and CDR2 sequences are SGHNT and YENEEA. CDR3 DNA: TGTGCCAGCAGCTTAGAAGCTGGGACACCCTACGAGCAGTACTTC. Translating it yields CASSLEAGTPYEQYF.

The rearrangement links TRBV7-2 to TRBJ1-4; the D gene is possibly TRBD1 (5 bases). The CDR3 is 15 residues long. From germline, CDR1 is SGHTA and CDR2 FQGNSA. Trimming pared 3 bases from V and 6 bases from J, leaving 14 bases between. The CDR3 region is CASSFSGSTDEKLFF. CDR3 in DNA: TGTGCCAGCAGCTTCTCAGGGAGTACTGATGAAAAACTGTTTTTT.

This clone was recorded only once. Other nucleotide sequences from this sample produce the same CDR3. The chain links TRBV5-1 to TRBJ2-3; the D gene is possibly TRBD2 (6 bases). The V end lost 0 bases, the J end lost 0 bases, and 11 bases lay between the germline ends. Germline assignment: CDR1 SGHRS and CDR2 YFSETQ. This CDR3 is 16 amino acids long. This CDR3 reads CASSLAGGISTDTQYF. In nucleotides, the CDR3 is TGCGCCAGCAGCTTGGCTGGAGGGATTAGCACAGATACGCAGTATTTT.

The chain recombines TRBV7-9 with TRBJ1-5; D gene unclear. Deletions cut 1 base from V and 3 bases from J, with 10 bases between. This CDR3 is built from 15 residues. The germline V gene has CDR1 SEHNR and CDR2 FQNEAQ (reference sequence). CDR3 sequence (DNA): TGTGCCAGCAGCTTAGACGGGCAGGTCAATCAGCCCCAGCATTTT. Translating it yields CASSLDGQVNQPQHF.

J is TRBJ2-2 and V is TRBV7-8; 8 positions match TRBD2. The J segment lost 8 bases and the V segment lost 1 base, leaving 6 bases of the junction unmatched. CDR1 SGHVS and CDR2 FQNEAQ come from the germline V gene. This CDR3 contains 15 residues. CDR3 DNA: TGTGCCAGCAGCTTAGAGGGACTAGTGTCTGGGGAGCTGTTTTTT. This codes for CASSLEGLVSGELFF.

The chain joins TRBV7-2 to TRBJ2-2; the match to TRBD1 covers 9 bases. The CDR3 totals 15 residues. Germline trimming cut 5 bases from V and 5 bases from J; bases unmatched to any gene: 6. The germline V gene encodes CDR1 SGHTA and CDR2 FQGNSA. As DNA, the CDR3 is TGTGCCAGCAGCCCCGGGACAGGGAGTACCGGGGAGCTGTTTTTT. This translates into CASSPGTGSTGELFF.

This chain links TRBV5-1 with TRBJ1-3; D gene uncertain. The germline V and J ends were trimmed by 4 bases and 4 bases, with 15 bases remaining between them. This CDR3 is 15 amino acids long. CDR1 is SGHRS, CDR2 YFSETQ, per germline. The CDR3 protein is CASSVQADGGNTIYF. CDR3 DNA: TGCGCCAGCAGCGTTCAGGCGGACGGGGGAAACACCATATATTTT.

The chain joins TRBV6-6 to TRBJ1-1; 7 bases are shared with TRBD1. This CDR3 contains 11 residues. In germline, CDR1 is MNHNY, CDR2 SVGAGI (reference sequence). With 7 bases clipped from V and 4 bases from J, the junction kept 0 bases outside the gene matches. The CDR3, as DNA: TGTGCCAGCAACAGGGGCACTGAAGCTTTCTTT. This codes for CASNRGTEAFF.

The V and J genes are TRBV18 and TRBJ2-7; TRBD1 aligns across 11 bases. The CDR3 is 14 amino acids. The germline V gene has CDR1 KGHSH and CDR2 LQKENI. V gave up 6 bases and J gave up 5 bases; unmatched junction bases: 6. The CDR3 DNA follows: TGTGCCAGCTCGGGACAGGGGGGAATGGACGAGCAGTACTTC. Encoded protein: CASSGQGGMDEQYF.

As for this clone: Other nucleotide sequences in the sample specify the same CDR3. The chain carries TRBV5-1 and TRBJ2-5, with 8 bases matching TRBD2. In germline, CDR1 is SGHRS, CDR2 YFSETQ. This CDR3 contains 15 residues. The J segment lost 3 bases and the V segment lost 4 bases, leaving 8 bases of the junction unmatched. DNA of the CDR3: TGCGCCAGCAGCCCGGCGGGGGGCGGTGAAGAGACCCAGTACTTC. Amino acid sequence: CASSPAGGGEETQYF. Together with reference TRBV5-1 and TRBJ2-5, the CDR3 gives the full variable domain: KAGVTQTPRYLIKTRGQQVTLSCSPISGHRSVSWYQQTPGQGLQFLFEYFSETQRNKGNFPGRFSGRQFSNSRSEMNVSTLELGDSALYLCASSPAGGGEETQYFGPGTRLLVL.

The rearrangement joins TRBV5-1 to TRBJ2-2; D may be TRBD1 (5 bases). Per germline, CDR1 SGHRS and CDR2 YFSETQ. CDR3 length: 14 residues. V lost 4 bases and J lost 5, with 12 bases in between. The CDR3 loop is CASSTETVTGELFF. The CDR3 DNA reads TGCGCCAGCAGCACCGAGACAGTAACCGGGGAGCTGTTTTTT. The entire variable domain, with the rest obtained from reference TRBV5-1 and TRBJ2-2, is as follows: KAGVTQTPRYLIKTRGQQVTLSCSPISGHRSVSWYQQTPGQGLQFLFEYFSETQRNKGNFPGRFSGRQFSNSRSEMNVSTLELGDSALYLCASSTETVTGELFFGEGSRLTVL.

This chain uses TRBV5-1 with TRBJ1-2, with TRBD1 matching over 10 bases. J was trimmed by 7 bases and V by 4 bases; bases with no gene match: 7. Germline V lookup: CDR1 SGHRS, CDR2 YFSETQ. The CDR3 has 14 amino acids. The CDR3 region is CASSGGTGVGGYTF. CDR3 DNA: TGCGCCAGCAGCGGCGGGACAGGGGTTGGTGGCTACACCTTC.

V is TRBV4-1 and J is TRBJ1-6; D uncertain. Between the trimmed V and J ends, which lost 1 base and 7 bases, there was a span of 14 bases. CDR3 length: 16 residues. Germline assignment: CDR1 MGHRA and CDR2 YSYEKL. CDR3 nucleotides: TGCGCCAGCAGCCAAGGAGTAACAGATCTGAATTCACCCCTCCACTTT. Amino acid sequence: CASSQGVTDLNSPLHF.